The 2 T cell receptor beta chains below were found in one sample sequenced in a study of blood T cell dynamics during melanoma immunotherapy. As to time point: week 3, after first cycle of checkpoint inhibitor. TCRdb keeps only in-frame clones here, not all; method: immunoSEQ multiplex PCR. This table has about 12,000 clones, approximately 88% appearing once. Source: blood, taken from a patient treated with checkpoint blockade. The receptors shown here come from a human donor with melanoma.

V and J are TRBV13 and TRBJ2-7; TRBD1 might be the D (6 bases). The CDR3 sequence is 14 residues long. Per the germline V gene, CDR1 is PRHDT and CDR2 is FYEKMQ (reference sequence). V was clipped by 5 bases and J by 0 bases, with 11 bases between them. The CDR3 DNA follows: TGTGCCAGCAGCCTCACAGGGACCTCCTACGAGCAGTACTTC. Residues: CASSLTGTSYEQYF.

The J gene is TRBJ2-3, the V gene TRBV5-8; D remains ambiguous. With 4 bases removed from V and 2 bases from J, the gap between germline ends came to 11 bases. The CDR3 extends over 14 amino acids. Germline CDR1 reads SGHTS; CDR2 reads YDEGEE. In nucleotides, the CDR3 is TGTGCCAGCAGCCCCGGCAAACCCACAGATACGCAGTATTTT. Its protein is CASSPGKPTDTQYF.